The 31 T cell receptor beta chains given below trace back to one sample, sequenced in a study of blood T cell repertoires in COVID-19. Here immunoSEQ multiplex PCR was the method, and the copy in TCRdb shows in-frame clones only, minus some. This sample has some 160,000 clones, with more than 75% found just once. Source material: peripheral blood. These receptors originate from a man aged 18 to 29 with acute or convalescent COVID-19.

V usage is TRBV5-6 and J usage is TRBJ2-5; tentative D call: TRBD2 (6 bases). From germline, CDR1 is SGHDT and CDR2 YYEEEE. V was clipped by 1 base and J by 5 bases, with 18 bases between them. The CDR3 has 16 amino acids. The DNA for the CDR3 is TGTGCCAGCAGCTTGCTCAGTGATTGGGGGAGGGAGACCCAGTACTTC. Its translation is CASSLLSDWGRETQYF.

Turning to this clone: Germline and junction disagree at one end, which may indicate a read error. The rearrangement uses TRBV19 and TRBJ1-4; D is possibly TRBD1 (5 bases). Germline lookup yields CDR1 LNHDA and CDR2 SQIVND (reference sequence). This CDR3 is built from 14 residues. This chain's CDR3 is CASSTRGVLSKTVF. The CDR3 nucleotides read TGTGCCAGTAGTACGCGGGGGGTATTGTCCAAAACTGTTTTT.

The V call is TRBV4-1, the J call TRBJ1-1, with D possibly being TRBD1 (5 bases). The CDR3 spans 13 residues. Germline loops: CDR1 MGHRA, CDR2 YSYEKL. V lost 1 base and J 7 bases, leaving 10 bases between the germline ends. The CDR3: CASSQVLQGEAFF. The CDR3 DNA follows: TGCGCCAGCAGCCAAGTGTTGCAGGGTGAAGCTTTCTTT.

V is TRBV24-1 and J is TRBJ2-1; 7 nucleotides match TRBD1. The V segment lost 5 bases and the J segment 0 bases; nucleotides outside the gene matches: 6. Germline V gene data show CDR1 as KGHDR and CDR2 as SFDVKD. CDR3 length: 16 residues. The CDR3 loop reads CATSALSGGSYNEQFF. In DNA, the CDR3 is TGTGCCACCAGTGCTCTTTCAGGGGGCTCCTACAATGAGCAGTTCTTC.

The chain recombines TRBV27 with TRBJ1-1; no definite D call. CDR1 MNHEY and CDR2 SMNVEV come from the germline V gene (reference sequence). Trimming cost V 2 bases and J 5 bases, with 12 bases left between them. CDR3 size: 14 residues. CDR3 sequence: CASSLVAGGTEAFF. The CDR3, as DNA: TGTGCCAGCAGTTTAGTTGCGGGAGGGACTGAAGCTTTCTTT.

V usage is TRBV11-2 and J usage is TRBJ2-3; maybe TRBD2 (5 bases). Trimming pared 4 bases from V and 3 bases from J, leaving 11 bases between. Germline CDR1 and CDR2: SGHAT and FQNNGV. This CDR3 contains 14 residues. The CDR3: CASSSETGTDTQYF. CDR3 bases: TGTGCCAGCAGCTCCGAAACGGGGACAGATACGCAGTATTTT.

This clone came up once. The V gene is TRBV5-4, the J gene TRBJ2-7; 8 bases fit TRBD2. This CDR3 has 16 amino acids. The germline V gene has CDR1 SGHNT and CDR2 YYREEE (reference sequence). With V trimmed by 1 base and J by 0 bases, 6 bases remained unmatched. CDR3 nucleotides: TGTGCCAGCAGCTTGAACCTTGGGACTAGCTCCTACGAGCAGTACTTC. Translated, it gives CASSLNLGTSSYEQYF.

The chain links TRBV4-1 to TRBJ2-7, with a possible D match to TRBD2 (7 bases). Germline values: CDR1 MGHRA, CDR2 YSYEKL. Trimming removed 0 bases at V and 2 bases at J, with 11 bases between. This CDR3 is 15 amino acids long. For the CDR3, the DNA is TGCGCCAGCAGCCAAGAGCGGGGGCCAACCTACGAGCAGTACTTC. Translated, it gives CASSQERGPTYEQYF.

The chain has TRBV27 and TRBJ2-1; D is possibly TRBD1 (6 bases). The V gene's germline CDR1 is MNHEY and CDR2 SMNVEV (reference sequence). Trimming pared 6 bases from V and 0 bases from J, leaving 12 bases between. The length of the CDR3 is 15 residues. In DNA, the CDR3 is TGTGCCAGCAGAATCGGGACATACTCCTACAATGAGCAGTTCTTC. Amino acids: CASRIGTYSYNEQFF.

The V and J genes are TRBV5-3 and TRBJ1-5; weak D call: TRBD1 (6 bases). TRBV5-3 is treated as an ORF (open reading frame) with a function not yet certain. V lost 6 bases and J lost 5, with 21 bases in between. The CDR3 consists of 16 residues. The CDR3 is CARIPGDRRSDQPQHF. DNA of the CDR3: TGTGCCAGAATCCCTGGCGACAGGCGTTCGGATCAGCCCCAGCATTTT.

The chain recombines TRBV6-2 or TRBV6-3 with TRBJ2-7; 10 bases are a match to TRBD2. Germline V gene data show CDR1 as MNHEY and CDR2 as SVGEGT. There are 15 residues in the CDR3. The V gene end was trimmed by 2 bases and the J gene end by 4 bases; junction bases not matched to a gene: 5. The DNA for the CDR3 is TGTGCCAGCAGTTACGAGCGGGGGGGCCGGTACGAGCAGTACTTC. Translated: CASSYERGGRYEQYF.

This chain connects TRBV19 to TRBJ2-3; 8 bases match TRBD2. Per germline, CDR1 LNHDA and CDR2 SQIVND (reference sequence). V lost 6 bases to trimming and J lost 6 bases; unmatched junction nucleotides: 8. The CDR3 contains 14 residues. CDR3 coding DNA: TGTGCCAGTAGAACCGGGGGGGTATCGGATACGCAGTATTTT. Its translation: CASRTGGVSDTQYF. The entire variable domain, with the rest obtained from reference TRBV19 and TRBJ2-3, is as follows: DGGITQSPKYLFRKEGQNVTLSCEQNLNHDAMYWYRQDPGQGLRLIYYSQIVNDFQKGDIAEGYSVSREKKESFPLTVTSAQKNPTAFYLCASRTGGVSDTQYFGPGTRLTVL.

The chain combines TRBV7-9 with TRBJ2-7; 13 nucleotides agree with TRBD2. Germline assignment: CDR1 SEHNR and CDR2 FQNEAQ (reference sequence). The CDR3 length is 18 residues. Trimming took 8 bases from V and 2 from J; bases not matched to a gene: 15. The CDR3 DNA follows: TGTGCCAGCGGTTCTCAACCGGGACTAGCGGGAAGGCCCTACGAGCAGTACTTC. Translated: CASGSQPGLAGRPYEQYF. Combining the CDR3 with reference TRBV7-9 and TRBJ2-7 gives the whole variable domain DTGVSQNPRHKITKRGQNVTFRCDPISEHNRLYWYRQTLGQGPEFLTYFQNEAQLEKSRLLSDRFSAERPKGSFSTLEIQRTEQGDSAMYLCASGSQPGLAGRPYEQYFGPGTRLTVT.

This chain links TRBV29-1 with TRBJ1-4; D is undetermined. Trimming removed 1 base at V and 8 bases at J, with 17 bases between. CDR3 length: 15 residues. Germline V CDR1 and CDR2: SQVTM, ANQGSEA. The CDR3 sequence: CSVEVSGRLGEKLFF. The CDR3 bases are TGCAGCGTTGAAGTATCCGGGAGGCTAGGGGAAAAACTGTTTTTT.

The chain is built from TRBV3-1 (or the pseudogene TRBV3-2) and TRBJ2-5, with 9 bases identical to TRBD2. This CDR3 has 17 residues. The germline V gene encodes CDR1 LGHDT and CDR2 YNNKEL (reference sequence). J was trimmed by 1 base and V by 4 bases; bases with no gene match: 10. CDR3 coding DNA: TGTGCCAGCAGCCCTCCTCCGGCTAGCGGGGTCCAAGAGACCCAGTACTTC. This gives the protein CASSPPPASGVQETQYF.

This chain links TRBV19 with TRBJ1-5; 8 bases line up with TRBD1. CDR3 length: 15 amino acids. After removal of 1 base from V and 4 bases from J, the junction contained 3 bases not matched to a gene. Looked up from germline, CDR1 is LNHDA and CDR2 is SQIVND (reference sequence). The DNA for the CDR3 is TGTGCCAGTAGTATAGGGACAGGGAGGAATCAGCCCCAGCATTTT. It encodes CASSIGTGRNQPQHF.

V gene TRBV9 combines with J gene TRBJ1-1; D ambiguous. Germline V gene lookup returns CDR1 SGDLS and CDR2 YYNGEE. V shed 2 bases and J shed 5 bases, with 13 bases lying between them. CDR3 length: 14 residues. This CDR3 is CASSVSWGGTEAFF. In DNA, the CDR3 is TGTGCCAGCAGCGTTAGCTGGGGAGGGACTGAAGCTTTCTTT.

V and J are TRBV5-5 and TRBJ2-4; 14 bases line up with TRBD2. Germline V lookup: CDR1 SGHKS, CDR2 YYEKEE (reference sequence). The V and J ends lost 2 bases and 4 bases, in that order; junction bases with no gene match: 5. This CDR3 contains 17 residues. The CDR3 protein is CASSFLGLAGGKNIQYF. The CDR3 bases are TGTGCCAGCAGCTTCCTCGGACTAGCGGGGGGAAAAAACATTCAGTACTTC.

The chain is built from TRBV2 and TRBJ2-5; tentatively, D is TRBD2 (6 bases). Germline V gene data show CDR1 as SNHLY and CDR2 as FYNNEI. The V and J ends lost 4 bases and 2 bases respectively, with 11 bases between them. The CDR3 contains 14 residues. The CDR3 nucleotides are TGTGCCAGCAGTGCCGGGACTTATCAAGAGACCCAGTACTTC. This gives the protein CASSAGTYQETQYF.

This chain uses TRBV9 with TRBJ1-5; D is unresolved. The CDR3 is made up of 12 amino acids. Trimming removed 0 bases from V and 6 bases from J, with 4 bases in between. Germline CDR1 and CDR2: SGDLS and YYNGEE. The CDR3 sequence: CASSVDGQPQHF. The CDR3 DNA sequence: TGTGCCAGCAGCGTAGACGGTCAGCCCCAGCATTTT.

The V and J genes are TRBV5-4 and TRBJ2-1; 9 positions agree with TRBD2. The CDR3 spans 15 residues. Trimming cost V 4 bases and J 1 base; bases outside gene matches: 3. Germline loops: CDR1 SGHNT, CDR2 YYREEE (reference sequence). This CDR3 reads CASSSSGGSYNEQFF. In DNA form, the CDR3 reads TGTGCCAGCAGCAGTAGCGGGGGATCCTACAATGAGCAGTTCTTC.

The CDR3 is CASDAGPNTEAFF. CDR3 sequence (DNA): TGTGCCAGCGATGCGGGACCGAACACTGAAGCTTTCTTT. The chain employs TRBV6-5 and TRBJ1-1, with D possibly TRBD1 on 5 matching bases. The V end was cut by 8 bases, the J end by 1 base, with 11 bases between. The CDR3 runs to 13 residues. The germline CDR1 and CDR2 sequences are MNHEY and SVGAGI.

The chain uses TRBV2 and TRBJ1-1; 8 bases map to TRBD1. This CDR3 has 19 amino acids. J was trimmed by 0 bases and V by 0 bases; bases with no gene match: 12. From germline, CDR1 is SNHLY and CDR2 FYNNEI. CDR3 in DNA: TGTGCCAGCAGTGAAGCTCTCGGACAGGGTCTCTGGGTGAACACTGAAGCTTTCTTT. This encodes CASSEALGQGLWVNTEAFF. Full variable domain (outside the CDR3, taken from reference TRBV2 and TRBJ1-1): EPEVTQTPSHQVTQMGQEVILRCVPISNHLYFYWYRQILGQKVEFLVSFYNNEISEKSEIFDDQFSVERPDGSNFTLKIRSTKLEDSAMYFCASSEALGQGLWVNTEAFFGQGTRLTVV.

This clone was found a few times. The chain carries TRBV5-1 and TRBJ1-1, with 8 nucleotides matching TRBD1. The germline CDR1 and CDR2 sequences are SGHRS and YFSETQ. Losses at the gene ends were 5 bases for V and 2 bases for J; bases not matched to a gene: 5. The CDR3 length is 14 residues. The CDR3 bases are TGCGCCAGCAGACCCGACAGGGGAAACACTGAAGCTTTCTTT. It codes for CASRPDRGNTEAFF.

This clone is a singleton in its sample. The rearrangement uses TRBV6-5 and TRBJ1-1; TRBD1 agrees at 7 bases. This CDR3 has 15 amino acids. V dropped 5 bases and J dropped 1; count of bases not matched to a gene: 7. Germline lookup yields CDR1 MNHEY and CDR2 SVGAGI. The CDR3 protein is CASSPLHRGNTEAFF. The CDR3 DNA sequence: TGTGCCAGCAGTCCTTTACACAGGGGGAACACTGAAGCTTTCTTT.

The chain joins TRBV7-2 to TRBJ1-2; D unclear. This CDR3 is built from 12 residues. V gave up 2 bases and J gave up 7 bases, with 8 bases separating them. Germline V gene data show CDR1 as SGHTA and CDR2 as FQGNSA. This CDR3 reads CASSLRGRGYTF. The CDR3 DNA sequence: TGTGCCAGCAGCTTACGAGGGCGTGGCTACACCTTC.

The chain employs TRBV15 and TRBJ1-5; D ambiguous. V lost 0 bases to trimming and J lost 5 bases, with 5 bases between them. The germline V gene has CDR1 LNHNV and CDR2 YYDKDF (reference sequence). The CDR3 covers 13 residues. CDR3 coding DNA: TGTGCCACCAGCAGAGATCTAGATCAGCCCCAGCATTTT. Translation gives CATSRDLDQPQHF.

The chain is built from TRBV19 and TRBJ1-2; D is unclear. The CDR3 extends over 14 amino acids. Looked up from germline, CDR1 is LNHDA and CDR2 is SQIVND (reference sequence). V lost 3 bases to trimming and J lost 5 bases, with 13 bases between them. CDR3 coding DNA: TGTGCCAGTAGTATTAGAGGGATCTCGTATGGCTACACCTTC. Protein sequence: CASSIRGISYGYTF.

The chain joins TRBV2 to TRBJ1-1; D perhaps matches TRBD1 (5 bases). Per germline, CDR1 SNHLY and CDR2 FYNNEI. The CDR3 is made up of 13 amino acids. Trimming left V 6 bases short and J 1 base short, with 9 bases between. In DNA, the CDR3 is TGTGCCAGCAGCACAGGACAGAACACTGAAGCTTTCTTT. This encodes CASSTGQNTEAFF.

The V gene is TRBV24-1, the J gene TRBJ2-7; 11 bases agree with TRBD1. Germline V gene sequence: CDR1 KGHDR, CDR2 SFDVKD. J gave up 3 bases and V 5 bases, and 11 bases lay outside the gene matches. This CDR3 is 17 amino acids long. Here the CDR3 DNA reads TGTGCCACCAGTGCCCCTAGTCCGGGACAGGGGGTCTACGAGCAGTACTTC. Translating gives CATSAPSPGQGVYEQYF.

CDR3 DNA: TGTGCTAGTTCAATTGAAACCGGGACTACCATTGCCCTCTCCTACGAGCAGTACTTC. Translated, it gives CASSIETGTTIALSYEQYF. The chain employs TRBV12-5 and TRBJ2-7; TRBD2 agrees at 7 bases. The CDR3 contains 19 residues. V was clipped by 8 bases and J by 0 bases; unmatched bases: 22. Per germline, CDR1 LGHNT and CDR2 FRNRAP.